Sequencing of this TCR beta chain was carried out in a study of shared clonotypes between healthy human individuals. Looking at the study overall: In total, the donors were a couple of women and a few men aged 18 to 49.

Method: immunoSEQ multiplex PCR; TCRdb's copy keeps in-frame clones and lacks some. In the table there are about 480,000 clones, about 80% of which are singletons. The CDR3 loop spans 14 amino acids. Trimming stripped 6 bases from V and 4 bases from J, with 15 bases between. The germline gives CDR1 MGHDK, CDR2 SYGVNS. Approximately 100 million PBMCs per unsorted sample were used for genomic DNA. The V and J genes are TRBV25-1 and TRBJ2-5, with a possible D match to TRBD2 (6 bases). The origin of this receptor is a woman in her 40s in good health. Some clones in this sample may be carry-over from other donors' samples. Sequencing used PBMCs. CDR3 bases: TGTGCCAGCAGCGGATACAGGAGGGGAGAGACCCAGTACTTC. Amino acid sequence: CASSGYRRGETQYF.